Below, 11 T cell receptor beta chains from the same sample are listed, as sequenced in a study of chemoradiotherapy in HPV16-positive cancers. Measured with immunoSEQ multiplex PCR; TCRdb has only the in-frame clones, and not every one. The profile covers about 12,000 clones, with around 82% appearing a single time and 2% to 2.5% taken by the ten largest. The sample was gathered from a patient who underwent chemoradiotherapy. All receptors derive from a human donor with HPV-associated anogenital cancer.

The chain uses TRBV10-2 and TRBJ2-7; D unresolved. The CDR3 loop spans 12 amino acids. Germline V gene sequence: CDR1 WSHSY, CDR2 SAAADI. V gave up 8 bases and J gave up 1 base, with 9 bases separating them. CDR3 sequence: CASALGSYEQYF. DNA for the CDR3: TGCGCCAGCGCCCTTGGGTCCTACGAGCAGTACTTC.

The chain uses TRBV5-1 and TRBJ1-1; no definite D call. Trimming took off 3 bases at V and 1 base at J, with 7 bases between the two ends. The CDR3 consists of 13 residues. The germline gives CDR1 SGHRS, CDR2 YFSETQ. The CDR3 reads CASSWEGNTEAFF. CDR3 nucleotides: TGCGCCAGCAGCTGGGAGGGGAACACTGAAGCTTTCTTT.

The rearrangement joins TRBV12-5 to TRBJ2-7, with 8 bases fitting TRBD2. The CDR3 is made up of 16 amino acids. CDR1 is LGHNT and CDR2 is FRNRAP in the germline V gene. With V trimmed by 5 bases and J by 0 bases, 9 bases remained unmatched. The DNA for the CDR3 is TGTGCTAGTGGTCCGATAGCGGGGCAGAGCTCCTACGAGCAGTACTTC. Encoded protein: CASGPIAGQSSYEQYF.

The chain combines TRBV5-1 with TRBJ1-4, with D hard to call. From germline, CDR1 is SGHRS and CDR2 YFSETQ. This CDR3 has 13 amino acids. V lost 2 bases and J lost 14, with 16 bases in between. The CDR3 coding sequence is TGCGCCAGCAGCTTAACTCCCACGGCCGACCTGTTTTTT. Residues: CASSLTPTADLFF.

The chain employs TRBV7-3 and TRBJ1-1; 7 bases align to TRBD1. Germline values: CDR1 SGHTA, CDR2 FQGTGA. V lost 4 bases, J lost 4 bases, and 9 bases stayed unmatched. CDR3 size: 15 residues. This CDR3 is CASSSEPTGITEAFF. In DNA, the CDR3 is TGTGCCAGCAGCTCCGAACCGACAGGGATCACTGAAGCTTTCTTT.

This clone showed up just once. The genes are TRBV6-6 and TRBJ1-1; D ambiguous. The V and J ends lost 0 bases and 1 base respectively, with 9 bases between them. The length of the CDR3 is 15 residues. Germline values: CDR1 MNHNY, CDR2 SVGAGI (reference sequence). CDR3 nucleotides: TGTGCCAGCAGTTACTCAGGGATTGGGAACACTGAAGCTTTCTTT. Protein: CASSYSGIGNTEAFF.

This clone has a single count. The chain recombines TRBV6-4 with TRBJ2-3; D gene unclear. Germline CDR1 MRHNA, CDR2 SNTAGT. CDR3 length: 15 amino acids. Trimming took 11 bases from V and 0 from J, leaving 18 bases between them. This CDR3 is CAALSRELSTDTQYF. In DNA form, the CDR3 reads TGTGCCGCCTTGAGTCGAGAACTTAGCACAGATACGCAGTATTTT.

This chain uses TRBV15 with TRBJ2-1; TRBD2 aligns across 9 bases. The CDR3 runs to 16 residues. Germline V gene lookup returns CDR1 LNHNV and CDR2 YYDKDF (reference sequence). V trimming: 3 bases; J trimming: 8 bases; junction bases outside the gene matches: 11. The CDR3 DNA follows: TGTGCCACCAGCAGTCCTGGGGCGGGGGGGCCCTATGAGCAGTTCTTC. This sequence encodes CATSSPGAGGPYEQFF.

V usage is TRBV19 and J usage is TRBJ2-1; D unresolved. The V end lost 3 bases, the J end lost 4 bases, and 7 bases lay between the germline ends. Germline V CDR1 and CDR2: LNHDA, SQIVND (reference sequence). CDR3 length: 13 amino acids. The CDR3 sequence: CASSMAGYNEQFF. In DNA form, the CDR3 reads TGTGCCAGTAGTATGGCCGGGTACAATGAGCAGTTCTTC.

The chain uses TRBV11-2 and TRBJ2-5, with 7 bases lining up with TRBD2. V was clipped by 5 bases and J by 9 bases; unmatched bases: 6. The CDR3 length is 12 residues. In germline, CDR1 is SGHAT, CDR2 FQNNGV. The CDR3 DNA sequence: TGTGCCAGCAGCCCCGGGGGGTGGGCCCAGTACTTC. Amino acids: CASSPGGWAQYF.

This chain uses TRBV6-4 with TRBJ1-2, with TRBD1 as a possible D gene (5 bases). The CDR3 spans 15 residues. Germline CDR1 MRHNA, CDR2 SNTAGT. Trimming stripped 2 bases from V and 7 bases from J, with 17 bases between. CDR3 sequence reads: CASSDTPQGLGGYTF. The CDR3 DNA reads as TGTGCCAGCAGTGACACCCCGCAGGGTTTAGGTGGCTACACCTTC.